This TCR beta chain was recovered during a study of cytomegalovirus exposure and HLA in healthy donors. Trimming removed 2 bases from V and 6 bases from J, with 8 bases in between. CDR1 SEHNR and CDR2 FQNEAQ come from the germline V gene (reference sequence). This CDR3 has 12 amino acids. Study outcomes and limitations: In vitro data verified a few CMV-associated chains as specific for CMV antigens. Investigators reported 150 to 200 TCR beta chains as tied to cytomegalovirus.

PCR was performed using 60 Vbeta and 13 Jbeta primers. Assay used: immunoSEQ multiplex PCR; TCRdb lists only in-frame clones, some missing. Of around 60,000 clones in the sample, 70% to 90% were seen once. Points on this clone: Its antigen is not known.

The TCR sequence derives from a male donor in good health and CMV-seronegative. The sequenced sample consisted of PBMCs. The chain links TRBV7-9 to TRBJ2-7, with D maybe TRBD1 (6 bases). CDR3 in amino acids: CASSLTGFEQYF. The CDR3, as DNA: TGTGCCAGCAGCTTAACAGGGTTCGAGCAGTACTTC.